The sample holds one count of the clone carrying this T cell receptor beta chain. As yet, its antigen is unknown. A much larger clone differs from this one at a single base, so this may be a read error. Primers used in a second PCR of about 7 to 11 cycles were a sample-barcoded 5' primer and a J-beta primer mix. Carrying 12 random nucleotides, a template-switch adaptor labeled each individual cDNA molecule. TCRdb reanalysed the 5' RACE reads using MiXCR and keeps one entry per CDR3 protein. The sample has some 900,000 distinct CDR3 sequences, under 30% seen once. This sample stems from a study of blood T cells in healthy people across ages. Points from the study as a whole: Both higher diversity and more naive CD4+ cells marked long-lived donors when set against aged donors. In these data, TCR beta diversity tracked strongly with naive T cell percentage. PBMCs went unsorted, and a conclusive naive versus antigen-experienced comparison was therefore prevented.

Sequencing was performed on blood. This TCR was sampled from a woman aged 80 or over in good health.

The CDR3 here is CASRPRISGVFSYEQYF. The CDR3 DNA is TGTGCCAGCAGGCCTAGGATTAGCGGGGTTTTCTCCTACGAGCAGTACTTC. V gene TRBV7-2 combines with J gene TRBJ2-5, with TRBD2 matching 8 bases. The DNA matches TRBJ2-7 better at its end, which makes the J call doubtful. Germline V gene data show CDR1 as SGHTA and CDR2 as FQGNSA. This CDR3 has 17 residues.